A selection of T cell receptor beta chains follows, all from one sample in a study of CD8 T cells in ankylosing spondylitis. TCRdb reprocessed the 5' RACE reads via MiXCR and lists one record per CDR3 protein. The sample carries about 460,000 distinct CDR3 sequences, less than 6% recorded once. The sequencing sample was made of blood, either unsorted or a sorted T cell fraction (not recorded which). These receptors came from a male donor with ankylosing spondylitis. The CDR3 runs from the conserved cysteine through the conserved F or W. The D gene is left open where the match is weak. Clone size is given for some rows only: seen once, a few or many times, or a class if the clone is expanded.

v_call	clone_size	d_call	j_call	cdr3_aa	cdr3_nt
TRBV7-9	few	-	TRBJ2-1	CASSLVGDFWGGNEQFF	TGTGCCAGCAGCTTAGTTGGAGACTTTTGGGGAGGAAATGAGCAGTTCTTC
TRBV4-1	few	-	TRBJ2-1	CASSRVISSYYNEQFF	TGCGCCAGCAGCCGAGTCATCAGTTCTTACTACAATGAGCAGTTCTTC
TRBV4-1	many	-	TRBJ2-1	CASSQDRGALEQFF	TGCGCCAGCAGCCAAGATCGGGGAGCTTTGGAGCAGTTCTTC
TRBV5-1	many	-	TRBJ2-3	CASSLFLETDTQYF	TGCGCCAGCAGCTTGTTTCTTGAGACAGATACGCAGTATTTT
TRBV6-1	few	TRBD1	TRBJ2-3	CASSTGGSSTDTQYF	TGTGCCAGCAGCACAGGGGGTTCTAGCACAGATACGCAGTATTTT
TRBV7-2	many	TRBD1	TRBJ1-2	CASSPGSGQGFGYTF	TGTGCCAGCAGCCCGGGTTCAGGACAGGGTTTTGGCTACACCTTC
TRBV5-1	few	TRBD1	TRBJ2-7	CASSPSGQMTYEQYF	TGCGCCAGCAGCCCCTCGGGACAGATGACCTACGAGCAGTACTTC
TRBV6-2/TRBV6-3	many	-	TRBJ1-2	CASTYRVTPYGYTF	TGTGCCAGCACCTACCGGGTCACCCCCTATGGCTACACCTTC
TRBV10-3	many	-	TRBJ2-4	CAISESRNAKNIQYF	TGTGCCATCAGTGAATCGAGGAATGCCAAAAACATTCAGTACTTC
TRBV6-2/TRBV6-3	many	TRBD2	TRBJ2-1	CACEGSGRYGDTSSYNEQFF	TGTGCTTGTGAAGGTAGCGGGAGGTACGGAGATACCAGCTCCTACAATGAGCAGTTCTTC
TRBV25-1	many	-	TRBJ2-1	CASSETGVSSYNEQFF	TGTGCCAGCAGTGAAACTGGGGTGAGCTCCTACAATGAGCAGTTCTTC
TRBV5-1	many	TRBD2	TRBJ2-1	CASSDTSGGPYNEQFF	TGCGCCAGCAGCGATACTAGCGGGGGGCCCTACAATGAGCAGTTCTTC
TRBV5-6	once	-	TRBJ1-2	CASSPGLLCGDTF	TGTGCCAGCAGCCCCGGGCTCCTGTGCGGCGACACCTTC
TRBV2	many	-	TRBJ2-4	CATNRGGNIQYF	TGTGCCACCAACAGAGGCGGAAACATTCAGTACTTC
TRBV2	few	-	TRBJ2-1	CASSAWRRSYNEQFF	TGTGCCAGCAGTGCGTGGCGCCGCTCCTACAATGAGCAGTTCTTC
TRBV18	-	TRBD2	TRBJ2-3	CASSPMRGGSTDTQYF	TGTGCCAGCTCACCAATGCGGGGGGGGAGCACAGATACGCAGTATTTT
TRBV7-2	-	-	TRBJ2-7	CASSATLGGEQYF	TGTGCCAGCAGCGCCACGCTGGGGGGCGAGCAGTACTTC
TRBV20-1	many	TRBD2	TRBJ2-3	CSARDSGRGVADTQYF	TGCAGTGCTAGAGATAGCGGGAGAGGGGTGGCAGATACGCAGTATTTT
TRBV7-9	many	-	TRBJ1-4	CASSATQGSRLFF	TGTGCCAGCAGCGCAACACAGGGTTCGAGGCTGTTTTTT
TRBV5-1	many	-	TRBJ1-6	CASSLGVQRISPLHF	TGCGCCAGCAGCTTGGGTGTCCAAAGGATATCACCCCTCCACTTT
TRBV10-3	many	-	TRBJ2-5	CAISEYVSQETQYF	TGTGCCATCAGTGAGTACGTGTCCCAAGAGACCCAGTACTTC
TRBV6-2/TRBV6-3	many	TRBD2	TRBJ2-1	CASSYLLADYNEQFF	TGTGCCAGCAGTTACTTACTAGCGGACTACAATGAGCAGTTCTTC
TRBV10-3	many	TRBD1	TRBJ2-7	CAISATGLEQYF	TGTGCCATCAGTGCGACAGGGCTCGAGCAGTACTTC
TRBV27	many	-	TRBJ2-1	CASSSHGQYNEQFF	TGTGCCAGCAGTTCTCACGGACAATACAATGAGCAGTTCTTC
TRBV20-1	many	-	TRBJ1-5	CSVGSSNQPQHF	TGCAGTGTAGGCTCTAGCAATCAGCCCCAGCATTTT
TRBV7-9	many	TRBD1	TRBJ1-2	CASSWTGDAYGYTF	TGTGCCAGCAGCTGGACAGGAGACGCCTATGGCTACACCTTC
TRBV28	few	-	TRBJ1-1	CASSFGLGMNTEAFF	TGTGCCAGCAGCTTCGGATTGGGTATGAACACTGAAGCTTTCTTT
TRBV2	many	-	TRBJ1-1	CASSLGSGKAFF	TGTGCCAGCAGCTTGGGATCGGGCAAAGCTTTCTTT
TRBV6-4	many	-	TRBJ2-2	CASSPSLDTGELFF	TGTGCCAGCAGCCCCTCCCTAGACACCGGGGAGCTGTTTTTT
TRBV10-3	many	-	TRBJ1-1	CAIRQGTEAFF	TGTGCCATCAGACAGGGAACTGAAGCTTTCTTT
TRBV15	many	-	TRBJ1-5	CATSIGATGNSNQPQHF	TGTGCCACCAGCATAGGGGCAACAGGCAATAGCAATCAGCCCCAGCATTTT
TRBV10-3	many	TRBD1	TRBJ2-6	CAISEVGTGSDSGANVLTF	TGTGCCATCAGTGAGGTGGGGACAGGGTCCGACTCTGGGGCCAACGTCCTGACTTTC
TRBV13	many	-	TRBJ1-3	CASSYLRDRNTIYF	TGTGCCAGCAGTTATCTCCGGGATCGAAACACCATATATTTT
TRBV29-1	many	TRBD2	TRBJ2-1	CSFLKILAGGNEQFF	TGCAGCTTTTTAAAAATCCTAGCGGGAGGCAATGAGCAGTTCTTC
TRBV28	-	TRBD2	TRBJ2-7	CASSSRTSGAPYEQYF	TGTGCCAGCAGTTCCCGGACTAGCGGGGCTCCCTACGAGCAGTACTTC
TRBV27	many	-	TRBJ2-7	CASSFLGGEQYF	TGTGCCAGCAGTTTTTTGGGGGGCGAGCAGTACTTC
TRBV10-3	many	TRBD1	TRBJ1-4	CAIRGDRGNEKLFF	TGTGCCATCAGGGGGGACAGGGGGAATGAAAAACTGTTTTTT
TRBV27	many	-	TRBJ2-7	CASSPQGGPHEQYF	TGTGCCAGCAGTCCACAGGGGGGGCCCCACGAGCAGTACTTC
TRBV20-1	few	-	TRBJ2-2	CSARRGQMNTGELFF	TGCAGTGCTAGGCGTGGCCAGATGAACACCGGGGAGCTGTTTTTT
TRBV5-5	many	-	TRBJ1-5	CASSFSAGDNQPQHF	TGTGCCAGCAGCTTTTCTGCAGGAGACAATCAGCCCCAGCATTTT
TRBV10-3	-	-	TRBJ2-6	CAIRPWPGANVLTF	TGTGCCATCAGACCCTGGCCTGGGGCCAACGTCCTGACTTTC
TRBV4-3	many	-	TRBJ2-5	CASSQAWWEETQYF	TGCGCCAGCAGCCAAGCATGGTGGGAAGAGACCCAGTACTTC
TRBV9	-	TRBD1	TRBJ2-2	CASSFPGTGATGELFF	TGTGCCAGCAGCTTCCCCGGGACAGGGGCTACCGGGGAGCTGTTTTTT
TRBV10-3	few	TRBD1	TRBJ2-7	CAIGTGGSYEQYF	TGTGCCATCGGGACAGGGGGTTCCTACGAGCAGTACTTC
TRBV6-2/TRBV6-3	few	-	TRBJ2-7	CASSTGTTEQYF	TGTGCCAGCAGTACCGGGACAACCGAGCAGTACTTC
TRBV10-3	many	-	TRBJ2-5	CAISAKAQETQYF	TGTGCCATCAGTGCGAAGGCTCAAGAGACCCAGTACTTC
TRBV20-1	many	-	TRBJ1-2	CSASWDYGYTF	TGCAGTGCTAGCTGGGACTATGGCTACACCTTC
TRBV12-3/TRBV12-4	many	-	TRBJ2-7	CASSLAFAATYEQYF	TGTGCCAGCAGTTTAGCGTTTGCAGCGACCTACGAGCAGTACTTC
TRBV5-1	many	TRBD1	TRBJ2-2	CASSTGQGGVGELFF	TGCGCCAGCAGCACGGGACAGGGAGGAGTCGGGGAGCTGTTTTTT
TRBV11-2	many	-	TRBJ1-1	CASSLKSEAFF	TGTGCCAGCAGCTTAAAATCTGAAGCTTTCTTT
TRBV28	many	TRBD2	TRBJ2-7	CASSSHSGREEQYF	TGTGCCAGCAGTTCCCATAGCGGGAGGGAAGAGCAGTACTTC
TRBV7-2	-	-	TRBJ2-1	CASSLAPGDEQFF	TGTGCCAGCAGCTTAGCCCCTGGCGATGAGCAGTTCTTC